The subject of this entry is one T cell receptor beta chain. Original processing notes: By means of reference gene primer amplification, nucleated cell counts were estimated. Only in-frame clones appear in the TCRdb table, and some are missing; sequencing was by immunoSEQ multiplex PCR. V and J calls and clone size follow that table, whereas D and trimming were derived from the DNA. Here the sample spans approximately 250,000 clones, over 65% being singletons. This sample is part of a study of blood T cell repertoires in COVID-19. The CDR3 runs 14 residues. Germline V gene sequence: CDR1 MNHNY, CDR2 SVGAGI (reference sequence). Trimming took 2 bases from V and 2 from J; bases not matched to a gene: 2.

What was sequenced was peripheral blood. The chain links TRBV6-6 to TRBJ1-2; 7 bases map to TRBD1. The receptor comes from a man in his 60s who had recovered from COVID-19. The CDR3 protein is CASSYGQDNYGYTF. CDR3 in DNA: TGTGCCAGCAGTTACGGACAGGACAACTATGGCTACACCTTC.